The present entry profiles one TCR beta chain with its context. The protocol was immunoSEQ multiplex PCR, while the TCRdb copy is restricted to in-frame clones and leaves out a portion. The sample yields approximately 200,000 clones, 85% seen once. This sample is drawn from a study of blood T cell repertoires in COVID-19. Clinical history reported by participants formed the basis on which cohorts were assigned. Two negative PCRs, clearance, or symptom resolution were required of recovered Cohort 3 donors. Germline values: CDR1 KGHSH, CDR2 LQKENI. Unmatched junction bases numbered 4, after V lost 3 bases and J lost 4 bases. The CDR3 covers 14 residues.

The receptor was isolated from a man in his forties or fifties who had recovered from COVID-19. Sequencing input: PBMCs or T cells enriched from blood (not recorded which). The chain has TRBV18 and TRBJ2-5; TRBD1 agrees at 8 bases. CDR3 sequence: CASSPQGAGETQYF. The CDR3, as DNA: TGTGCCAGCTCACCCCAGGGGGCAGGAGAGACCCAGTACTTC. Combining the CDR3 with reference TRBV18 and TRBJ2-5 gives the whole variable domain NAGVMQNPRHLVRRRGQEARLRCSPMKGHSHVYWYRQLPEEGLKFMVYLQKENIIDESGMPKERFSAEFPKEGPSILRIQQVVRGDSAAYFCASSPQGAGETQYFGPGTRLLVL.